Each of the 10 T cell receptor beta chains below was sequenced from the same sample in a study of T cells in Graves' hyperthyroidism and ophthalmopathy. Regions amplified from RNA transcripts were the TCR beta CDR3 regions. First-round RT-PCR of the TCR CDR3 relied on the HTBI primer set. TCRdb reprocessed the multiplex PCR reads via MiXCR and lists one record per CDR3 protein. The sample holds a few hundred thousand distinct CDR3 sequences, 13% to 15% seen once. The sequencing sample was made of blood. The source of these receptors is a woman aged 40 to 50 with Graves' hyperthyroidism that later progressed to Graves' ophthalmopathy.

This rearrangement joins TRBV9 to TRBJ2-2, with no clear D. The CDR3 runs to 14 residues. V gave up 5 bases and J gave up 3 bases, with 11 bases separating them. The germline gives CDR1 SGDLS, CDR2 YYNGEE. CDR3 in amino acids: CASSHTEYTGELFF. The CDR3 nucleotides read TGTGCCAGCAGTCACACGGAGTACACCGGGGAGCTGTTTTTT. Using reference TRBV9 and TRBJ2-2 for the parts outside the CDR3, the full variable domain is DSGVTQTPKHLITATGQRVTLRCSPRSGDLSVYWYQQSLDQGLQFLIQYYNGEERAKGNILERFSAQQFPDLHSELNLSSLELGDSALYFCASSHTEYTGELFFGEGSRLTVL.

This clonotype was seen many times. Here the CDR3 DNA reads TGTGCCAGCAGTTTTCAGGGCCCGGGAACTGAAGCTTTCTTT. Amino acid sequence: CASSFQGPGTEAFF. V and J are TRBV27 and TRBJ1-1, with D perhaps matching TRBD1 (5 bases). This CDR3 contains 14 residues. Per germline, CDR1 MNHEY and CDR2 SMNVEV (reference sequence). The V end lost 3 bases, the J end lost 5 bases, and 13 bases lay between the germline ends.

This clonotype was detected ten times or more. The gene calls are TRBV9 and TRBJ2-1; no reliable D call. The ends were cut back, 3 bases at V and 5 bases at J, with 12 bases in the middle. Germline assignment: CDR1 SGDLS and CDR2 YYNGEE. The CDR3 is made up of 14 amino acids. CDR3 sequence: CASSGAVRHNEQFF. DNA of the CDR3: TGTGCCAGCAGCGGGGCGGTCCGCCACAATGAGCAGTTCTTC. Filled out from reference TRBV9 and TRBJ2-1, the complete variable domain reads DSGVTQTPKHLITATGQRVTLRCSPRSGDLSVYWYQQSLDQGLQFLIQYYNGEERAKGNILERFSAQQFPDLHSELNLSSLELGDSALYFCASSGAVRHNEQFFGPGTRLTVL.

The sample holds many counts of this clonotype. J is TRBJ2-2 and V is TRBV20-1; 9 nucleotides match TRBD2. The germline V gene encodes CDR1 DFQATT and CDR2 SNEGSKA (reference sequence). J was trimmed by 7 bases and V by 5 bases; bases with no gene match: 11. The CDR3 length is 15 residues. The CDR3: CSASTAGGPNGELFF. The CDR3 DNA follows: TGCAGTGCTTCAACGGCGGGAGGGCCTAACGGGGAGCTGTTTTTT.

This clonotype was counted ten times or more. V gene TRBV29-1 combines with J gene TRBJ2-2; no clear D gene. This CDR3 region has 13 residues. Trimming took 5 bases from V and 7 from J, leaving 14 bases between them. Per germline, CDR1 SQVTM and CDR2 ANQGSEA. The CDR3 nucleotides read TGCAGCGTTTTACCGGACCCTGACGGGGAGCTGTTTTTT. This codes for CSVLPDPDGELFF.

The DNA for the CDR3 is TGTGCCAGCAGTTTATCCCTAGCGGGAACCCAAGAGACCCAGTACTTC. It encodes CASSLSLAGTQETQYF. The chain links TRBV28 to TRBJ2-5; 9 bases map to TRBD2. CDR3 length: 16 amino acids. CDR1 is MDHEN, CDR2 SYDVKM, per germline. With 1 base clipped from V and 1 base from J, the junction kept 4 bases outside the gene matches.

This clonotype occurred many times. The rearrangement uses TRBV29-1 and TRBJ2-2; 8 bases map to TRBD1. The germline gives CDR1 SQVTM, CDR2 ANQGSEA. The CDR3 runs 14 residues. After removal of 3 bases from V and 7 bases from J, the junction contained 7 bases not matched to a gene. This CDR3 is CSVEGTGDHGELFF. The DNA of the CDR3 is TGCAGCGTTGAGGGGACAGGCGATCACGGGGAGCTGTTTTTT.

This clonotype was seen ten or more times. The chain recombines TRBV29-1 with TRBJ1-1, with 7 bases aligning to TRBD1. Looked up from germline, CDR1 is SQVTM and CDR2 is ANQGSEA. V shed 5 bases, J shed 1 base, and the junction held 13 bases outside the gene matches. This CDR3 comprises 16 residues. For the CDR3, the DNA is TGCAGCGTTTGTCCCGGCGACAGGGTAGCGAACACTGAAGCTTTCTTT. Its translation is CSVCPGDRVANTEAFF.

A few counts support this clonotype. With a much larger clone just one base away, this may be a read error. J is TRBJ1-6 and V is TRBV6-1; D is unresolved. The CDR3 has 13 residues. V dropped 2 bases and J dropped 6 bases, with 5 bases sitting between them. Germline V gene data show CDR1 as MNHNS and CDR2 as SASEGT. CDR3 residues: CASSERANSPLHF. The DNA for the CDR3 is TGTGCCAGCAGTGAACGGGCTAATTCACCCCTCCACTTT.

This chain uses TRBV9 with TRBJ2-2; D is possibly TRBD2 (6 bases). The CDR3 extends over 17 amino acids. V was trimmed by 0 bases and J by 3 bases, leaving 15 bases between them. CDR1 is SGDLS, CDR2 YYNGEE, per germline. Here the CDR3 reads CASSVEEDSGYTGELFF. The DNA of the CDR3 is TGTGCCAGCAGCGTAGAGGAAGATAGCGGATACACCGGGGAGCTGTTTTTT.